The 8 T cell receptor beta chains below all came from one sample that was sequenced in a study of T-cell reconstitution after alpha-beta-depleted transplantation in children. It was with unique molecular identifiers that the TCRbeta library was prepared. TCRdb processed the PCR reads anew with MiXCR; each CDR3 protein has one entry. The repertoire holds 600,000 to 800,000 distinct CDR3 sequences, with around 14% as singletons. The source material was PBMCs, sampled before TCRalphabeta/CD19-depleted stem cell transplant. All receptors come from a girl aged 2 to 10 with congenital amegakaryocytic thrombocytopenia, due to receive a stem cell transplant.

V is TRBV5-1 and J is TRBJ2-7, with D maybe TRBD2 (6 bases). CDR3 size: 14 residues. From germline, CDR1 is SGHRS and CDR2 YFSETQ. The V end lost 2 bases, the J end lost 3 bases, and 12 bases lay between the germline ends. For the CDR3, the DNA is TGCGCCAGCAGCTTCACGGGAGACGTCTACGAGCAGTACTTC. It codes for CASSFTGDVYEQYF.

Many counts were recorded for this clonotype. The chain combines TRBV4-1 with TRBJ2-2; D call uncertain. V was clipped by 1 base and J by 6 bases, with 9 bases between them. The germline V gene has CDR1 MGHRA and CDR2 YSYEKL. The CDR3 length is 14 residues. CDR3 amino acids: CASSQVPGAGELFF. CDR3 nucleotides: TGCGCCAGCAGCCAAGTACCAGGAGCCGGGGAGCTGTTTTTT.

This clonotype was seen ten or more times. The chain employs TRBV20-1 and TRBJ2-3, with D maybe TRBD2 (6 bases). Per the germline V gene, CDR1 is DFQATT and CDR2 is SNEGSKA (reference sequence). This CDR3 contains 13 residues. Trimming shortened V by 1 base and J by 10 bases, and 15 bases separated the two germline ends. The CDR3 sequence: CSARAGRDLPQYF. The CDR3 nucleotides read TGCAGTGCTAGAGCCGGGCGGGACCTCCCGCAGTATTTT.

This clonotype was counted many times. The V call is TRBV5-1, the J call TRBJ2-1, with 12 bases lining up with TRBD2. With V trimmed by 1 base and J by 0 bases, 17 bases remained unmatched. CDR1 is SGHRS, CDR2 YFSETQ, per germline. This CDR3 has 22 residues. The CDR3 sequence is CASSLFPATSGSSGSSYNEQFF. The CDR3 DNA reads as TGCGCCAGCAGCTTGTTCCCCGCGACTAGCGGGAGTTCGGGGAGCTCCTACAATGAGCAGTTCTTC.

This clonotype was seen at least ten times. CDR3 amino acids: CASGGIDTQYF. CDR3 in DNA: TGTGCCAGCGGTGGGATAGATACGCAGTATTTT. V and J are TRBV6-6 and TRBJ2-3; no firm D call. Trimming removed 8 bases from V and 5 bases from J, with 8 bases in between. The CDR3 spans 11 residues. Per the germline V gene, CDR1 is MNHNY and CDR2 is SVGAGI (reference sequence).

This clonotype was observed a handful of times. The chain links TRBV5-1 to TRBJ2-5, with D unresolved. The germline CDR1 and CDR2 sequences are SGHRS and YFSETQ. This CDR3 has 15 residues. V lost 0 bases to trimming and J lost 3 bases, with 12 bases between them. CDR3 DNA: TGCGCCAGCAGCTTGGTTTCGCCCGCTGAAGAGACCCAGTACTTC. It specifies CASSLVSPAEETQYF.

This clonotype was seen many times. V and J are TRBV5-1 and TRBJ2-7; D is unclear. Germline assignment: CDR1 SGHRS and CDR2 YFSETQ. V lost 0 bases and J lost 3, with 10 bases in between. CDR3 length equals 14 residues. DNA for the CDR3: TGCGCCAGCAGCTTGGGTGTGGAGTACTACGAGCAGTACTTC. Its protein product is CASSLGVEYYEQYF.

This clonotype came up many times. Sequence at one end of the junction differs from germline and may be a read error. The CDR3 loop reads CASSLGLAGETQYF. CDR3 DNA: TGTGCCAGCAGCTTAGGACTAGCGGGAGAGACCCAGTACTTC. The chain has TRBV5-1 and TRBJ2-5; 11 bases line up with TRBD2. CDR1 and CDR2 from the germline V gene are SGHRS and YFSETQ. CDR3 size: 14 residues. Drawing the rest from reference TRBV5-1 and TRBJ2-5, the complete variable domain is KAGVTQTPRYLIKTRGQQVTLSCSPISGHRSVSWYQQTPGQGLQFLFEYFSETQRNKGNFPGRFSGRQFSNSRSEMNVSTLELGDSALYLCASSLGLAGETQYFGPGTRLLVL.